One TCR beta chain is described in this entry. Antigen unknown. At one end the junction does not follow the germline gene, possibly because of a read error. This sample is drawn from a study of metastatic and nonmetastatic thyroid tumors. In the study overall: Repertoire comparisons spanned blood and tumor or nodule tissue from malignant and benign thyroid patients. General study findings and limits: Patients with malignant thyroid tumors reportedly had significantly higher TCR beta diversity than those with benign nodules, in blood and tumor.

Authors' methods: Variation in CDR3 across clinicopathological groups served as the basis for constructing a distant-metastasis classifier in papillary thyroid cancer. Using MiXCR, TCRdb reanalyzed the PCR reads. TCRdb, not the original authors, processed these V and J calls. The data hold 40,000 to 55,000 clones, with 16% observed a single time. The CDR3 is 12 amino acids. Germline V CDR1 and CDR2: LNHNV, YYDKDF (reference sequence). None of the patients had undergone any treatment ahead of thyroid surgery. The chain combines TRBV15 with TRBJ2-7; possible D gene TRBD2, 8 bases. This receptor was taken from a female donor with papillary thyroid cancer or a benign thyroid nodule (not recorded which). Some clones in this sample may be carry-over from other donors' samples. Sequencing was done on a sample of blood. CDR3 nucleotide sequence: TGTGCCACCAGCAGAGTAGCGGGACAGAAGGACTTC. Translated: CATSRVAGQKDF.